This T cell receptor beta chain was obtained from a study of cytomegalovirus exposure and HLA in healthy donors. Background on the study: Earlier sequencing of 150 million to 200 million T cells yielded 120 million or so unique TCR beta sequences. Study conclusions and caveats: The study designated fewer than 200 TCR beta chains cytomegalovirus-associated.

This PCR relied on a set of 60 Vbeta primers and 13 Jbeta primers. Sequenced by immunoSEQ multiplex PCR; TCRdb stores in-frame clones only, minus some. The record lists 150,000 or so clones, of which the ten most abundant hold roughly 1.7%. Worth noting for this clone: What it recognizes is unknown.

Germline CDR1 reads GTSNPN; CDR2 reads SVGIG (reference sequence). V was trimmed by 3 bases and J by 0 bases, leaving 8 bases between them. The CDR3 length is 13 residues. The sample taken for sequencing was PBMCs. This chain connects TRBV30 to TRBJ1-1; a possible D gene is TRBD1 (6 bases). This TCR came from a middle-aged woman in good health and CMV-seropositive. The CDR3 region has the DNA TGTGCCTGGAGCCAGGGGATGAACACTGAAGCTTTCTTT. As protein: CAWSQGMNTEAFF.